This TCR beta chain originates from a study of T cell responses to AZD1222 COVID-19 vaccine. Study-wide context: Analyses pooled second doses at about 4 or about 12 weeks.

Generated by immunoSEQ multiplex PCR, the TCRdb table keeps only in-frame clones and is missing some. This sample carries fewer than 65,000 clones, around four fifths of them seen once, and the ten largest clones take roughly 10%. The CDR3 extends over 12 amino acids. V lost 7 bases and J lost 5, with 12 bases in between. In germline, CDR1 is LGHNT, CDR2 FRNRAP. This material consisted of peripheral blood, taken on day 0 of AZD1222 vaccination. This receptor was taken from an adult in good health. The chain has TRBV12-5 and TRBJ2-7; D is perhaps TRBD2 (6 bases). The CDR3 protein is CASARLGNEQYF. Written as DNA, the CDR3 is TGTGCTAGTGCCCGACTAGGAAACGAGCAGTACTTC.